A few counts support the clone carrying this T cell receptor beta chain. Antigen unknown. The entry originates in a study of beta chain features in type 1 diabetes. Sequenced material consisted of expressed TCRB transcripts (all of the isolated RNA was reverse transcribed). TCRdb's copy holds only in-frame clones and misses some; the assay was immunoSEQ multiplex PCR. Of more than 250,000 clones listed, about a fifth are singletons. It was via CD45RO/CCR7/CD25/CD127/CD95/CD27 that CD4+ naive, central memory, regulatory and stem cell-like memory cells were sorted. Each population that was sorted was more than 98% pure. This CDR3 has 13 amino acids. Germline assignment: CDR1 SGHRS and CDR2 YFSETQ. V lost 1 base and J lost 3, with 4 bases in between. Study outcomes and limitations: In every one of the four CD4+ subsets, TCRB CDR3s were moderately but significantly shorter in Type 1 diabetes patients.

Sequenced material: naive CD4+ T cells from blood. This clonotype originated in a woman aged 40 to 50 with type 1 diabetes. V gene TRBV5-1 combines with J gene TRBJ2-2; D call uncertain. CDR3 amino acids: CASSLLDTGELFF. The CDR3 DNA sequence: TGCGCCAGCAGCTTGCTCGACACCGGGGAGCTGTTTTTT.